Listed below are T cell receptor beta chains from one sample, sequenced in a study of Ad26.COV2.S vaccination and SARS-CoV-2 variants. Method: immunoSEQ multiplex PCR; TCRdb's copy keeps in-frame clones and lacks some. This table has almost 400,000 clones, 75% to 90% appearing once. This material consisted of peripheral blood, taken in a trial of Ad26.COV2.S vaccine versus placebo. Receptors originate from a person between 18 and 60 years old who received the Ad26.COV2.S COVID-19 vaccine or a placebo. Both conserved end residues are part of each CDR3. The order of the fields is D gene, V gene, J gene, clone size, CDR3 protein, CDR3 DNA. A D gene is named only where the DNA matches it firmly. A row's size may be missing; if present it is once, few, many or a size class.

d_gene: TRBD1; v_gene: TRBV6-5; j_gene: TRBJ1-1; abundance: .; CDR3aa: CASRDRAGNTEAFF; CDR3nt: TGTGCCAGCAGGGACAGGGCCGGTAACACTGAAGCTTTCTTT
d_gene: .; v_gene: TRBV19; j_gene: TRBJ1-5; abundance: few; CDR3aa: CASSMVGLSNQPQHF; CDR3nt: TGTGCCAGTAGTATGGTGGGGCTTAGCAATCAGCCCCAGCATTTT
d_gene: .; v_gene: TRBV5-4; j_gene: TRBJ2-5; abundance: .; CDR3aa: CASSLPYEETQYF; CDR3nt: TGTGCCAGCAGCTTGCCTTATGAAGAGACCCAGTACTTC
d_gene: TRBD2; v_gene: TRBV6-5; j_gene: TRBJ2-1; abundance: .; CDR3aa: CASTGGAIGEQFF; CDR3nt: TGTGCCAGCACCGGGGGGGCCATCGGAGAGCAGTTCTTC
d_gene: TRBD1; v_gene: TRBV3-1/TRBV3-2; j_gene: TRBJ2-7; abundance: .; CDR3aa: CASSLRTGGMGEQYF; CDR3nt: TGTGCCAGCAGCCTTAGGACAGGGGGCATGGGGGAGCAGTACTTC
d_gene: TRBD1; v_gene: TRBV28; j_gene: TRBJ1-5; abundance: .; CDR3aa: CASSLPGQGTYQPQHF; CDR3nt: TGTGCCAGCAGTCTCCCGGGACAGGGGACTTATCAGCCCCAGCATTTT
d_gene: .; v_gene: TRBV27; j_gene: TRBJ1-2; abundance: once; CDR3aa: CASSLSYYYGYTF; CDR3nt: TGTGCCAGCAGTTTGAGCTACTACTATGGCTACACCTTC
d_gene: .; v_gene: TRBV24-1; j_gene: TRBJ1-4; abundance: .; CDR3aa: CATSDPRGATNEKLFF; CDR3nt: TGTGCCACCAGTGACCCCCGGGGTGCAACTAATGAAAAACTGTTTTTT
d_gene: TRBD2; v_gene: TRBV27; j_gene: TRBJ2-3; abundance: .; CDR3aa: CASRDPAGGTDTQYF; CDR3nt: TGTGCCAGCAGAGACCCAGCGGGAGGCACAGATACGCAGTATTTT
d_gene: .; v_gene: TRBV28; j_gene: TRBJ1-5; abundance: .; CDR3aa: CASSLYHQPQHF; CDR3nt: TGTGCCAGCAGTCTCTACCACCAGCCCCAGCATTTT
d_gene: .; v_gene: TRBV19; j_gene: TRBJ1-2; abundance: .; CDR3aa: CASSIDGVYGYTF; CDR3nt: TGTGCCAGTAGTATAGACGGGGTCTATGGCTACACCTTC
d_gene: .; v_gene: TRBV4-2; j_gene: TRBJ1-6; abundance: .; CDR3aa: CASSSEESSSPLHF; CDR3nt: TGTGCCAGCAGCTCGGAAGAGTCTTCTTCACCCCTCCACTTT
d_gene: .; v_gene: TRBV6-5; j_gene: TRBJ2-2; abundance: .; CDR3aa: CASSYNTGELFF; CDR3nt: TGTGCCAGCAGTTACAACACCGGGGAGCTGTTTTTT
d_gene: .; v_gene: TRBV7-2; j_gene: TRBJ2-6; abundance: .; CDR3aa: CASKLGILRSGANVLTF; CDR3nt: TGTGCCAGCAAGCTAGGGATCCTACGCTCTGGGGCCAACGTCCTGACTTTC
d_gene: .; v_gene: TRBV19; j_gene: TRBJ2-7; abundance: .; CDR3aa: CASSSRATYEQYF; CDR3nt: TGTGCCAGTAGTAGCCGGGCTACCTACGAGCAGTACTTC
d_gene: TRBD1; v_gene: TRBV28; j_gene: TRBJ1-2; abundance: .; CDR3aa: CASSYGTESYGYTF; CDR3nt: TGTGCCAGCAGTTATGGGACAGAGAGCTATGGCTACACCTTC
d_gene: TRBD2; v_gene: TRBV7-2; j_gene: TRBJ2-1; abundance: .; CDR3aa: CASSWLAGGTYNEQFF; CDR3nt: TGTGCCAGCAGCTGGCTAGCGGGAGGGACATACAATGAGCAGTTCTTC
d_gene: TRBD1; v_gene: TRBV6-1; j_gene: TRBJ1-1; abundance: .; CDR3aa: CASSDAGWDRGPEAFF; CDR3nt: TGTGCCAGCAGTGATGCGGGCTGGGACAGGGGGCCTGAAGCTTTCTTT
d_gene: .; v_gene: TRBV30; j_gene: TRBJ1-1; abundance: .; CDR3aa: CAWTLRYEAFF; CDR3nt: TGTGCCTGGACCCTCAGGTATGAAGCTTTCTTT
d_gene: .; v_gene: TRBV23-1; j_gene: TRBJ1-5; abundance: .; CDR3aa: CASRRPGAGPAHF; CDR3nt: TGCGCCAGCAGGCGGCCCGGGGCAGGACCGGCGCATTTT
d_gene: .; v_gene: TRBV2; j_gene: TRBJ2-7; abundance: once; CDR3aa: CASSPASYEQYF; CDR3nt: TGTGCCAGCAGTCCGGCCTCCTACGAGCAGTACTTC
d_gene: .; v_gene: TRBV12-3/TRBV12-4; j_gene: TRBJ2-7; abundance: .; CDR3aa: CASSLEVSYEQYF; CDR3nt: TGTGCCAGCAGTTTAGAAGTCTCCTACGAGCAGTACTTC
d_gene: .; v_gene: TRBV27; j_gene: TRBJ1-5; abundance: .; CDR3aa: CASSFEGSIQPQHF; CDR3nt: TGTGCCAGCAGTTTCGAGGGGAGCATACAGCCCCAGCATTTT
d_gene: TRBD1; v_gene: TRBV11-2; j_gene: TRBJ1-3; abundance: .; CDR3aa: CASSRGTGGGNTIYF; CDR3nt: TGTGCCAGCAGCCGCGGGACAGGCGGTGGAAACACCATATATTTT
d_gene: .; v_gene: TRBV12-5; j_gene: TRBJ1-3; abundance: .; CDR3aa: CASGSRASSGNTIYF; CDR3nt: TGTGCTAGTGGTTCCCGGGCTAGCTCTGGAAACACCATATATTTT
d_gene: .; v_gene: TRBV7-9; j_gene: TRBJ2-3; abundance: .; CDR3aa: CASSLGGTDTQYF; CDR3nt: TGTGCCAGCAGCTTAGGGGGTACAGATACGCAGTATTTT
d_gene: TRBD1; v_gene: TRBV6-6; j_gene: TRBJ1-2; abundance: .; CDR3aa: CASSRGTGFNYGYTF; CDR3nt: TGTGCCAGCAGCCGAGGGACAGGCTTTAACTATGGCTACACCTTC
d_gene: .; v_gene: TRBV30; j_gene: TRBJ1-4; abundance: many; CDR3aa: CAWSVLGQGDEKLFF; CDR3nt: TGTGCCTGGAGTGTACTAGGGCAGGGCGATGAAAAACTGTTTTTT
d_gene: .; v_gene: TRBV2; j_gene: TRBJ1-5; abundance: .; CDR3aa: CASSGGSRQPQHF; CDR3nt: TGTGCCAGCAGTGGGGGATCGAGGCAGCCCCAGCATTTT
d_gene: .; v_gene: TRBV5-4; j_gene: TRBJ1-1; abundance: .; CDR3aa: CASSLIGAGAFF; CDR3nt: TGTGCCAGCAGCTTGATAGGAGCTGGAGCTTTCTTT
d_gene: TRBD1; v_gene: TRBV11-3; j_gene: TRBJ2-3; abundance: .; CDR3aa: CASSSGTGFTDTQYF; CDR3nt: TGTGCCAGCAGCTCCGGGACAGGATTCACAGATACGCAGTATTTT
d_gene: TRBD2; v_gene: TRBV5-5; j_gene: TRBJ2-2; abundance: .; CDR3aa: CASSLGLTSALTGELFF; CDR3nt: TGTGCCAGCAGCTTGGGGTTGACTAGCGCTTTGACCGGGGAGCTGTTTTTT
d_gene: TRBD2; v_gene: TRBV7-6; j_gene: TRBJ2-7; abundance: .; CDR3aa: CASSLTSGSYEQYF; CDR3nt: TGTGCCAGCAGCTTGACTAGCGGGAGCTACGAGCAGTACTTC
d_gene: TRBD1; v_gene: TRBV5-1; j_gene: TRBJ2-5; abundance: few; CDR3aa: CASSWGTGDGGETQYF; CDR3nt: TGCGCCAGCAGCTGGGGGACAGGGGATGGAGGAGAGACCCAGTACTTC
d_gene: TRBD1; v_gene: TRBV2; j_gene: TRBJ2-1; abundance: .; CDR3aa: CASKGSGQDNEQFF; CDR3nt: TGTGCCAGCAAAGGATCGGGACAGGACAATGAGCAGTTCTTC
d_gene: .; v_gene: TRBV11-2; j_gene: TRBJ1-1; abundance: .; CDR3aa: CASSLGPAYTEAFF; CDR3nt: TGTGCCAGCAGCTTAGGGCCAGCCTACACTGAAGCTTTCTTT
d_gene: .; v_gene: TRBV2; j_gene: TRBJ2-5; abundance: .; CDR3aa: CASRAWTVQETQYF; CDR3nt: TGTGCCAGCAGGGCCTGGACAGTCCAAGAGACCCAGTACTTC
d_gene: TRBD1; v_gene: TRBV5-4; j_gene: TRBJ2-1; abundance: few; CDR3aa: CASSGAGTVSYNEQFF; CDR3nt: TGTGCCAGCAGCGGGGCCGGGACAGTCTCCTACAATGAGCAGTTCTTC
d_gene: .; v_gene: TRBV19; j_gene: TRBJ2-7; abundance: once; CDR3aa: CASGGREDLYEQYF; CDR3nt: TGTGCCAGTGGCGGGCGGGAAGACTTGTACGAGCAGTACTTC
d_gene: TRBD1; v_gene: TRBV9; j_gene: TRBJ1-4; abundance: .; CDR3aa: CASSELGTGGEKLFF; CDR3nt: TGTGCCAGCAGCGAGCTAGGGACAGGGGGGGAAAAACTGTTTTTT
d_gene: TRBD1; v_gene: TRBV5-4; j_gene: TRBJ1-1; abundance: .; CDR3aa: CASSGGNRGTEAFF; CDR3nt: TGTGCCAGCAGCGGGGGGAACAGGGGGACTGAAGCTTTCTTT
d_gene: .; v_gene: TRBV24-1; j_gene: TRBJ2-2; abundance: .; CDR3aa: CATSDLPRWRENTGELFF; CDR3nt: TGTGCCACCAGTGATTTGCCCCGGTGGCGGGAGAACACCGGGGAGCTGTTTTTT
d_gene: TRBD1; v_gene: TRBV24-1; j_gene: TRBJ2-3; abundance: .; CDR3aa: CATSIGGVGPTDTQYF; CDR3nt: TGTGCCACCTCTATAGGGGGCGTGGGGCCCACAGATACGCAGTATTTT
d_gene: .; v_gene: TRBV28; j_gene: TRBJ2-7; abundance: .; CDR3aa: CASSFSPQSWTYEQYF; CDR3nt: TGTGCCAGCAGTTTCTCGCCTCAAAGTTGGACCTACGAGCAGTACTTC
d_gene: TRBD1; v_gene: TRBV7-9; j_gene: TRBJ1-2; abundance: .; CDR3aa: CASSRDRGRDYGYTF; CDR3nt: TGTGCCAGCAGCCGGGACAGGGGGCGCGACTATGGCTACACCTTC
d_gene: .; v_gene: TRBV4-1; j_gene: TRBJ1-2; abundance: .; CDR3aa: CASSQVGTGTPYGYTF; CDR3nt: TGCGCCAGCAGCCAAGTTGGTACAGGCACACCCTATGGCTACACCTTC
d_gene: .; v_gene: TRBV28; j_gene: TRBJ1-4; abundance: once; CDR3aa: CASSLFGPTNEKLFF; CDR3nt: TGTGCCAGCAGTTTGTTTGGACCAACTAATGAAAAACTGTTTTTT
d_gene: TRBD2; v_gene: TRBV7-3; j_gene: TRBJ2-5; abundance: once; CDR3aa: CASSSGTSGKGETQYF; CDR3nt: TGTGCCAGCAGCTCCGGGACTAGCGGGAAGGGAGAGACCCAGTACTTC
d_gene: TRBD2; v_gene: TRBV11-2; j_gene: TRBJ2-2; abundance: .; CDR3aa: CASSSPSGRVGGELFF; CDR3nt: TGTGCCAGCAGCTCCCCTAGCGGGAGGGTCGGCGGGGAGCTGTTTTTT
d_gene: TRBD2; v_gene: TRBV23-1; j_gene: TRBJ2-5; abundance: .; CDR3aa: CARGYGGRVHRQETQYF; CDR3nt: TGCGCCAGGGGATATGGCGGGAGAGTCCACCGTCAAGAGACCCAGTACTTC
d_gene: .; v_gene: TRBV12-3/TRBV12-4; j_gene: TRBJ2-1; abundance: .; CDR3aa: CASSSGANEQFF; CDR3nt: TGTGCCAGCAGTTCCGGGGCCAATGAGCAGTTCTTC